Sequencing of this T cell receptor beta chain was carried out in a study of glioma-infiltrating T cells after dendritic cell vaccination. This clone came up once. Sequencing used immunoSEQ multiplex PCR; TCRdb keeps in-frame clones, though not all of them. In the table there are 30,000 to 40,000 clones, around four fifths of which are singletons. Germline CDR1 reads SGHTA; CDR2 reads FQGNSA. The CDR3 extends over 13 amino acids. Trimming left V 4 bases short and J 5 bases short, with 8 bases between. The chain combines TRBV7-2 with TRBJ2-2, with D tentatively TRBD1 (5 bases). The source was blood, collected before dendritic cell vaccination. The receptor was derived from a human donor with glioblastoma. CDR3 sequence: CASSWKGTGELFF. As DNA, the CDR3 is TGTGCCAGCAGCTGGAAGGGGACCGGGGAGCTGTTTTTT.